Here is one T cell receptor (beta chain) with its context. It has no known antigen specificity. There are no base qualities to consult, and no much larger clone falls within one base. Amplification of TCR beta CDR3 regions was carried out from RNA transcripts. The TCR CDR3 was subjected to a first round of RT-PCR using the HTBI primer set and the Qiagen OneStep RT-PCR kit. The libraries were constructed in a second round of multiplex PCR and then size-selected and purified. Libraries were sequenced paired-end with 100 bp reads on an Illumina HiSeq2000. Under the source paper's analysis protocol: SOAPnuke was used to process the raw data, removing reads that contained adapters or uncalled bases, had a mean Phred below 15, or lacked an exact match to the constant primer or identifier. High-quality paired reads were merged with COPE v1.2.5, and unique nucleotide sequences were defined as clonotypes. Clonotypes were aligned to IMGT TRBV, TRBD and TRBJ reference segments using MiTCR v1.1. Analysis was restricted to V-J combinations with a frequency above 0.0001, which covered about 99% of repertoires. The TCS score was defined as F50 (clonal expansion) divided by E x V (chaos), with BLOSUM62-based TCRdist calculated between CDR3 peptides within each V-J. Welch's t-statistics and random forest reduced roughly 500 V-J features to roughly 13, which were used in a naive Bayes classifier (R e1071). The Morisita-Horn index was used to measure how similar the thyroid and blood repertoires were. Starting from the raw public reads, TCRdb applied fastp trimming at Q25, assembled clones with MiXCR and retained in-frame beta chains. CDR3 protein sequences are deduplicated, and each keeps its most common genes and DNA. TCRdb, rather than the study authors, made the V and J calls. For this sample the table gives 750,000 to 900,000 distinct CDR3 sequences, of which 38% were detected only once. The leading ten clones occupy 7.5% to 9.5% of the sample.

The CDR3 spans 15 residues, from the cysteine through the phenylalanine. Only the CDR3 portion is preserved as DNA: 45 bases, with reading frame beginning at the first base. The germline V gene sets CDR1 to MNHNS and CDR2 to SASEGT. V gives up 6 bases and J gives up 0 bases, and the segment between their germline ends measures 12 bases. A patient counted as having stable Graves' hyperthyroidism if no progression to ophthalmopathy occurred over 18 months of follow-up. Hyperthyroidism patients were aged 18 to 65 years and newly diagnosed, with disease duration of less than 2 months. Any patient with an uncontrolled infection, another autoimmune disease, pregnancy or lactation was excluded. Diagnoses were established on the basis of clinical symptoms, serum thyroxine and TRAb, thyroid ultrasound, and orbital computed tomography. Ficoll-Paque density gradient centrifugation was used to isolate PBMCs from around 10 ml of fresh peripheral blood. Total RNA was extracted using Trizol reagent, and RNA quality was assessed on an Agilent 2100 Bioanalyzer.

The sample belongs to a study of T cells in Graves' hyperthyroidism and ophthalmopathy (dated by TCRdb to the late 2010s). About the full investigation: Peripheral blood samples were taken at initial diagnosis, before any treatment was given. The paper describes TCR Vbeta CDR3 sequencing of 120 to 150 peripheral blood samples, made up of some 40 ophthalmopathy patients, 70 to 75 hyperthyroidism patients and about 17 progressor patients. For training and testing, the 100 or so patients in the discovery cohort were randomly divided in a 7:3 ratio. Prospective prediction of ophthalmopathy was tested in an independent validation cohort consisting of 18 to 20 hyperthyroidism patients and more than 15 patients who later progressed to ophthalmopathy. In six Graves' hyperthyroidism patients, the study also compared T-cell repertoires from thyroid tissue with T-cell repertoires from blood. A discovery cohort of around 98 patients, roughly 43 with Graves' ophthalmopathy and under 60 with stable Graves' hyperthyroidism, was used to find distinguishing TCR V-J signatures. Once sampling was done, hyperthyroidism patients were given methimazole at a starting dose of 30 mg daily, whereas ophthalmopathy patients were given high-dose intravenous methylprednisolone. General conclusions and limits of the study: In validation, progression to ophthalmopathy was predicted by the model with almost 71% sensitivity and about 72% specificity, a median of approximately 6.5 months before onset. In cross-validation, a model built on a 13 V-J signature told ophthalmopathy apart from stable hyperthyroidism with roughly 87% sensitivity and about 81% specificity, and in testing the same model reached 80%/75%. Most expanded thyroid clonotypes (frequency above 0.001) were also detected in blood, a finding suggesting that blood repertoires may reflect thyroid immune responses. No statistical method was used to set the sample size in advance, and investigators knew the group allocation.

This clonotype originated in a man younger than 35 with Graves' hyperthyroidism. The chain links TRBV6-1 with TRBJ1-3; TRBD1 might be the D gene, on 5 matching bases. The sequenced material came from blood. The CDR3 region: CASRGDGTSGNTIYF. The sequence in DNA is TGTGCCAGCAGGGGTGATGGGACCTCTGGAAACACCATATATTTT.